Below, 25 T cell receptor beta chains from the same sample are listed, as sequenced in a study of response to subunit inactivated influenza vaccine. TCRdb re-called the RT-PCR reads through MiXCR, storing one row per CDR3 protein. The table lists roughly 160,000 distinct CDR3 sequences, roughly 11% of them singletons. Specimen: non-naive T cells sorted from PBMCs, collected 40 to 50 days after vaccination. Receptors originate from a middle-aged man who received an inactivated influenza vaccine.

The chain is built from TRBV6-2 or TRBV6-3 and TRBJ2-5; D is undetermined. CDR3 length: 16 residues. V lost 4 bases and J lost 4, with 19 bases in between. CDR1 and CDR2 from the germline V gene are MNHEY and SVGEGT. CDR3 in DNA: TGTGCCAGCAGTTCCCCTACGGGTGGGGTAGGAGAGACCCAGTACTTC. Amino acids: CASSSPTGGVGETQYF.

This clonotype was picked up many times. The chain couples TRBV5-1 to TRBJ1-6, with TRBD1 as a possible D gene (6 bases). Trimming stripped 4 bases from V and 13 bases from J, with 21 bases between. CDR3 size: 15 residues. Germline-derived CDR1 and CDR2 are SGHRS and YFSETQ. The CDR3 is CASSRTAGARSPLHF. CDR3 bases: TGCGCCAGCAGCCGCACCGCAGGGGCCCGATCGCCCCTCCACTTT. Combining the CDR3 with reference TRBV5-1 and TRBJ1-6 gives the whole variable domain KAGVTQTPRYLIKTRGQQVTLSCSPISGHRSVSWYQQTPGQGLQFLFEYFSETQRNKGNFPGRFSGRQFSNSRSEMNVSTLELGDSALYLCASSRTAGARSPLHFGNGTRLTVT.

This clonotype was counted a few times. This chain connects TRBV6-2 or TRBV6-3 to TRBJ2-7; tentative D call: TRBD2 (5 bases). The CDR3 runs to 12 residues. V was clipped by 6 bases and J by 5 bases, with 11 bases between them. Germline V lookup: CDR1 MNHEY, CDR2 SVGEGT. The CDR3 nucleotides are TGTGCCAGCAGACGGGGATGGGACGAGCAGTACTTC. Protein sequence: CASRRGWDEQYF.

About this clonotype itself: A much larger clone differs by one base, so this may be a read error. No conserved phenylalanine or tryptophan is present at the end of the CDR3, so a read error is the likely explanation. The CDR3 DNA follows: TGTGCCAGCAGCCTTACAGGGGGCCAGCCCCAGCATTAT. Translating gives CASSLTGGQPQHY. J is TRBJ1-5 and V is TRBV12-3 or TRBV12-4; TRBD1 agrees at 9 bases. The CDR3 sequence is 13 residues long. Losses at the gene ends were 6 bases for V and 7 bases for J; bases not matched to a gene: 4.

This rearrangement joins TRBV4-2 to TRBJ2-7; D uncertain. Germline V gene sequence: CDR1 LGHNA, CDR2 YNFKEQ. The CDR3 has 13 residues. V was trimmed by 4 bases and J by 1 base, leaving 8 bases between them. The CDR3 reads CASSRPGSYEQYF. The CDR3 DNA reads TGTGCCAGCAGCCGTCCTGGTTCCTACGAGCAGTACTTC.

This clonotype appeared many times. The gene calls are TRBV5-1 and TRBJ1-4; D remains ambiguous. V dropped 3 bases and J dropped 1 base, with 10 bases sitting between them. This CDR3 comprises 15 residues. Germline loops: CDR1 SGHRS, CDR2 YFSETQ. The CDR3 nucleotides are TGCGCCAGCAGCTACTATGCCGGAACTAATGAAAAACTGTTTTTT. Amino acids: CASSYYAGTNEKLFF.

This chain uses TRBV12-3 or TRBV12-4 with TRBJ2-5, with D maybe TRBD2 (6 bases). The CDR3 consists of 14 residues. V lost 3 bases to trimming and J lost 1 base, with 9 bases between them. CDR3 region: CASSFGGLQETQYF. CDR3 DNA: TGTGCCAGCAGTTTCGGGGGACTCCAAGAGACCCAGTACTTC.

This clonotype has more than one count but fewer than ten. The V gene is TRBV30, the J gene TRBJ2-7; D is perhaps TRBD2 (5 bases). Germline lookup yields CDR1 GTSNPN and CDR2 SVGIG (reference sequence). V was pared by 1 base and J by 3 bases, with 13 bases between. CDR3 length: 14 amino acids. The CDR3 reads CAWSAKAVVYEQYF. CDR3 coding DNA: TGTGCCTGGAGTGCCAAAGCGGTGGTCTACGAGCAGTACTTC.

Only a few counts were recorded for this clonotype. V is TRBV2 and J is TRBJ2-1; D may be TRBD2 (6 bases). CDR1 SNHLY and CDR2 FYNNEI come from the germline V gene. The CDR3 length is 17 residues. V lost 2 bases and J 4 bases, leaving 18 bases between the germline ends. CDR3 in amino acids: CASSEPPGVKIYNEQFF. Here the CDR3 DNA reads TGTGCCAGCAGTGAACCCCCGGGGGTCAAGATATACAATGAGCAGTTCTTC.

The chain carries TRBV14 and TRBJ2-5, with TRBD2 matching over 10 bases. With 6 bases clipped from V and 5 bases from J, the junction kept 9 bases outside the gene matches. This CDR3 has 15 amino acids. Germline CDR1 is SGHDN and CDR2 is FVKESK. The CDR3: CASSPSGGAQETQYF. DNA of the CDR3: TGTGCCAGCAGTCCAAGCGGGGGGGCCCAGGAGACCCAGTACTTC. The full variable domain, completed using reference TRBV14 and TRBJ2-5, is EAGVTQFPSHSVIEKGQTVTLRCDPISGHDNLYWYRRVMGKEIKFLLHFVKESKQDESGMPNNRFLAERTGGTYSTLKVQPAELEDSGVYFCASSPSGGAQETQYFGPGTRLLVL.

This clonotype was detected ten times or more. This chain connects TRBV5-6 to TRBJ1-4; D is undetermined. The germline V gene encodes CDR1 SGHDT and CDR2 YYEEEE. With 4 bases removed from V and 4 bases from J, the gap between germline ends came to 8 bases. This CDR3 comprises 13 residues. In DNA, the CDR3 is TGTGCCAGCAGCCATCGGGATAATGAAAAACTGTTTTTT. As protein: CASSHRDNEKLFF.

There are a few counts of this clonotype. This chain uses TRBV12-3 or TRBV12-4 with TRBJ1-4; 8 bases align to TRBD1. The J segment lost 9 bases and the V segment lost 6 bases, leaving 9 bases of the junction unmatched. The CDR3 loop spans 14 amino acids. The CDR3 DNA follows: TGTGCCAGCAGCTGGCAGGGGGCGCAAAAAAAACTGTTTTTT. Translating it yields CASSWQGAQKKLFF.

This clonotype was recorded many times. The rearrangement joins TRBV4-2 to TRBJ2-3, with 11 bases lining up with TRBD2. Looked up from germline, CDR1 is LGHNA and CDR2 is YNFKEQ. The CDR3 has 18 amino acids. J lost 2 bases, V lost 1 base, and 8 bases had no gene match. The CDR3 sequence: CASSQGLGLAGNTDTQYF. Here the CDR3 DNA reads TGTGCCAGCAGCCAAGGTCTCGGACTAGCGGGTAACACAGATACGCAGTATTTT.

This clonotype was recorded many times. In nucleotides, the CDR3 is TGTGCCACCAGCAGAGATAGGTGGGGCGGGGAGCTGTTTTTT. The encoded protein is CATSRDRWGGELFF. This chain connects TRBV15 to TRBJ2-2; no clear D. V lost 0 bases and J lost 7, with 9 bases in between. This CDR3 comprises 14 residues. Germline CDR1 is LNHNV and CDR2 is YYDKDF (reference sequence).

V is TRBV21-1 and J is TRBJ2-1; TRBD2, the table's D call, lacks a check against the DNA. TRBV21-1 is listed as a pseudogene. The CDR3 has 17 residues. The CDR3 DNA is TGTGCCAGCAGCAAAGGTCGCCAGCGGGAGGCCTACAATGAGCAGTTCTTC. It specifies CASSKGRQREAYNEQFF.

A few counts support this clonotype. CDR3 DNA: TGTGCCAGCAGCTTAGCGGTTAGGCGGGGCGGAACCGGGGAGCTGTTTTTT. This gives the protein CASSLAVRRGGTGELFF. The chain joins TRBV7-6 to TRBJ2-2; possibly TRBD2 for D (6 bases). The CDR3 loop spans 17 amino acids. Trimming removed 0 bases from V and 5 bases from J, with 16 bases in between. Looked up from germline, CDR1 is SGHVS and CDR2 is FNYEAQ.

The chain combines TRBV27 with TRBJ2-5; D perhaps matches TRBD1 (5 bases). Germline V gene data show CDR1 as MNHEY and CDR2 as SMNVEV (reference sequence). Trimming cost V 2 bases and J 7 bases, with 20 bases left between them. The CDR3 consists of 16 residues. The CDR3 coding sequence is TGTGCCAGCAGTTTAATTCAGGGCTACTCATTGGGGACCCAGTACTTC. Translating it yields CASSLIQGYSLGTQYF.

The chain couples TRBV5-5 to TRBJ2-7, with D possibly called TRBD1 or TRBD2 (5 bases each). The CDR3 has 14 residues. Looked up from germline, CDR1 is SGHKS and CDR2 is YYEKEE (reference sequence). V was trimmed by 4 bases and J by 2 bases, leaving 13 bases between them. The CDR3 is CASSAGTATYEQYF. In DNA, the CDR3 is TGTGCCAGCAGCGCAGGGACCGCGACCTACGAGCAGTACTTC. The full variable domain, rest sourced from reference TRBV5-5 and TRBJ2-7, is DAGVTQSPTHLIKTRGQQVTLRCSPISGHKSVSWYQQVLGQGPQFIFQYYEKEERGRGNFPDRFSARQFPNYSSELNVNALLLGDSALYLCASSAGTATYEQYFGPGTRLTVT.

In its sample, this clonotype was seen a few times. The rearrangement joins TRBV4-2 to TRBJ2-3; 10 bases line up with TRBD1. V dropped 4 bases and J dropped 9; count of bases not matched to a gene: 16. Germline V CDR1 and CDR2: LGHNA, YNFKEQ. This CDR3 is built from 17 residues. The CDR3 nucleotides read TGTGCCAGCAGCCGAGACCCCCGGGACAGGGGTTCGGGGACGCAGTATTTT. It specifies CASSRDPRDRGSGTQYF.

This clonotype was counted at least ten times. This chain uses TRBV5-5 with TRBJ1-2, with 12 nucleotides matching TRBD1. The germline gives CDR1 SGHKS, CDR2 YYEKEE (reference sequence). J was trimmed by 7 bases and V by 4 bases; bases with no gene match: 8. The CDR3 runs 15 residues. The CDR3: CASSIGTGGAGGYTF. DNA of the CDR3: TGTGCCAGCAGCATAGGGACAGGGGGCGCGGGTGGCTACACCTTC.

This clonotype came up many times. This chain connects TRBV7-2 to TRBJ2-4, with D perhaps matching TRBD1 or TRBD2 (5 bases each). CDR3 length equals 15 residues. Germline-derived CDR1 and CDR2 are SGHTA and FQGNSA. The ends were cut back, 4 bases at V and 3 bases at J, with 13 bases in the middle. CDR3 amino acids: CASSYGTGLKNIQYF. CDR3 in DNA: TGTGCCAGCAGCTACGGGACCGGCCTCAAAAACATTCAGTACTTC.

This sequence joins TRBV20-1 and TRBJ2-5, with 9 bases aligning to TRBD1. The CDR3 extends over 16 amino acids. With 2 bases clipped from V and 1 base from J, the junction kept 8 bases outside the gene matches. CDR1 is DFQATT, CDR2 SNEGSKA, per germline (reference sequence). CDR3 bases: TGCAGTGCTAGACGGGCCAACAGGGGGCTCCAAGAGACCCAGTACTTC. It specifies CSARRANRGLQETQYF.

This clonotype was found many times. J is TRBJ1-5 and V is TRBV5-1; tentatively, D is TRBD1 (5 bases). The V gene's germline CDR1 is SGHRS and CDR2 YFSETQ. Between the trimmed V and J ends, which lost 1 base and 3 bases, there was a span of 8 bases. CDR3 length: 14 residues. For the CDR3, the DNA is TGCGCCAGCAGCTTGTCGGGGGACAATCAGCCCCAGCATTTT. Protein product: CASSLSGDNQPQHF.

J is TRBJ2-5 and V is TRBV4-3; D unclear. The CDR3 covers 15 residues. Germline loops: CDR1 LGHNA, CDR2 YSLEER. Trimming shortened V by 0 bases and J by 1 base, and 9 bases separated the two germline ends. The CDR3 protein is CASSQDGNSQETQYF. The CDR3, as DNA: TGCGCCAGCAGCCAAGATGGTAACAGCCAAGAGACCCAGTACTTC.

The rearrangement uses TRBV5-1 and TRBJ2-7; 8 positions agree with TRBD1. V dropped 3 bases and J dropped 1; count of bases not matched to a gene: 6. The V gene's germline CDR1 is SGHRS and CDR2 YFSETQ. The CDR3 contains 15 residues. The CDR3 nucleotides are TGCGCCAGCAGCTCCGGGACAGGACTTTCCTACGAGCAGTACTTC. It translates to CASSSGTGLSYEQYF.